Detailed here is one TCR beta chain. Its antigen is undetermined. Each cDNA held unique molecular identifiers, and template switching gave it a universal primer site. TCRdb re-analysed the 5' RACE reads in MiXCR, keeping a single row per CDR3 protein. The sample includes 1.5 million or so distinct CDR3 sequences, under 35% of them seen just once. The ends were cut back, 2 bases at V and 3 bases at J, with 16 bases in the middle. The CDR3 is 16 residues long. Per germline, CDR1 KGHDR and CDR2 SFDVKD. This record belongs to a study of identical twins. Overall study findings and caveats: The more abundant beta clonotypes in cord blood had fewer insertions, and memory repertoires did not show this. The authors drew conclusions from cross-sectional statistical analysis rather than following the same donors. Sequences that were beta out-of-frame showed weaker excess twin sharing.

The TCR sequence derives from a newborn girl in good health. Sequenced sample: cord blood. The genes are TRBV24-1 and TRBJ2-7, with D possibly being TRBD2 (5 bases). CDR3 in amino acids: CATSDSGLGRDYEQYF. As DNA, the CDR3 is TGTGCCACCAGTGATTCCGGGTTGGGGAGAGACTACGAGCAGTACTTC.